This is a list of T cell receptor beta chains from one sample in a study of blood T cell repertoires in COVID-19. The repertoire was sequenced with immunoSEQ multiplex PCR; TCRdb's copy has only in-frame clones and lacks some. The sample includes under 200,000 clones, around three quarters of them seen just once. The sample taken for sequencing was peripheral blood. These receptors were collected from a man in his sixties with active or convalescent COVID-19. Both conserved end residues are part of each CDR3. The D gene is left open where the match is weak. Size tells how often a clone was seen (once, few, many) or the class of an expanded clone, and some rows leave it out.

d_call clone_size v_call cdr3_aa
TRBD1 NA TRBV5-1 CASSSYRGQEAFF
TRBD1 NA TRBV5-4 CASSLEQGHTEAFF
NA NA TRBV28 CASSLPIGNQPQHF
NA NA TRBV7-2 CASCSVGGLNTEAFF
NA NA TRBV21-1 CARASGQDEQYF
NA NA TRBV5-1 CASSLDRDYYGYTF
TRBD1 NA TRBV28 CASRRTGGLEGYTF
TRBD1 NA TRBV28 CASSSAGTGGYEQYF
NA NA TRBV9 CASSVRAINTGELFF
NA NA TRBV5-1 CASSLSATNEKLFF
TRBD2 few TRBV24-1 CATSGSPGLAGGTYNEQFF
NA many TRBV4-1 CASREGREQYF
TRBD2 NA TRBV27 CASRLRPGGGSYEQYF
NA NA TRBV7-3 CASSLVGGAGTSEQYF
TRBD2 NA TRBV7-6 CASSLASSGRAGGTQYF
NA NA TRBV6-2/TRBV6-3 CASSSVSTDTQYF
TRBD1 NA TRBV4-2 CASSQESGGRLAPLHF
TRBD2 few TRBV13 CASSPGTSGSQYEQYF
NA NA TRBV6-6 CASSYSSEGTEAFF
NA NA TRBV5-1 CASSSGVGDQPQHF
NA NA TRBV5-6 CASSLVRGPRDTQYF
TRBD1 NA TRBV18 CASSPGQGRYEQYF
NA many TRBV7-9 CASSLQASAGNTIYF
TRBD1 NA TRBV11-3 CASKTTGDTGELFF
TRBD1 once TRBV7-2 CASSLAGTATYEQYF
TRBD2 few TRBV5-1 CASSFGGRAGFETQYF
NA NA TRBV20-1 CSWVQGGTFF
TRBD1 NA TRBV28 CASRTGDFGQETQYF
TRBD1 NA TRBV6-6 CASSSAGQGSSYEQYF
NA NA TRBV14 CASSQEGQKYF
NA NA TRBV6-2/TRBV6-3 CASSYSNGGQFF
NA NA TRBV21-1 CASSSHKGLAGSYEQYF
NA NA TRBV3-1/TRBV3-2 CASSLKGGGPLHF
TRBD1 NA TRBV27 CASRGTGLYEQYF
TRBD2 NA TRBV10-3 CAIRGTSGSYEQYF
TRBD1 NA TRBV29-1 CSDDRASTEAFF
TRBD2 NA TRBV27 CASSSRPPLAGGYEQYF
NA NA TRBV10-3 CAISGNRVETGELFF
TRBD2 NA TRBV4-3 CASSQTSGRAFEQFF
NA NA TRBV6-5 CASRADSGSYNEQFF
TRBD1 once TRBV5-5 CASSLGQGDEQFF
TRBD2 NA TRBV5-1 CASSTRLAGGGTDTQYF
NA NA TRBV6-5 CASSSPRDYGYTF
NA few TRBV29-1 CSVGNRLSTDTQYF
TRBD2 NA TRBV5-4 CASSLAGTSGSNEQFF
TRBD2 NA TRBV5-6 CASSSLAGGPEETQYF
TRBD2 NA TRBV6-2/TRBV6-3 CASSYTSGRGHSYEQYF
TRBD2 few TRBV11-2 CASSLDQGDYLNTGELFF
NA NA TRBV3-1/TRBV3-2 CASSQGNGYEQYF
NA NA TRBV19 CASNSYNSPLHF
NA once TRBV2 CARDSEESSYEQYF
TRBD2 NA TRBV7-2 CASSLEDGRTHEQYF
TRBD2 NA TRBV5-4 CASSPVAGEAETQYF
TRBD2 NA TRBV10-1 CASSERPPSGTIRADTQYF
TRBD2 NA TRBV4-1 CASSQVGLAGTYNEQFF
NA NA TRBV7-3 CASSLSGATPYEQYF
NA NA TRBV9 CASSVAREGLEAFF